A single sample gave rise to the 9 T cell receptor beta chains below, sequenced in a study of blood T cell repertoires in COVID-19. Here immunoSEQ multiplex PCR was the method, and the copy in TCRdb shows in-frame clones only, minus some. This table holds approximately 200,000 clones, 70% to 90% found once. The material sequenced was PBMCs or T cells enriched from blood (not recorded which). These receptors originate from a young man who had recovered from COVID-19.

The chain links TRBV5-1 to TRBJ2-7; 12 positions agree with TRBD2. CDR1 and CDR2 (germline): SGHRS, YFSETQ. This CDR3 has 15 amino acids. J lost 7 bases, V lost 4 bases, and 9 bases had no gene match. The CDR3 coding sequence is TGCGCCAGCAGCCCTAGCGGGAGGGCTGCGCGGGAGCAGTACTTC. This gives the protein CASSPSGRAAREQYF.

The rearrangement links TRBV2 to TRBJ2-1, with 12 bases identical to TRBD2. V trimming: 7 bases; J trimming: 4 bases; junction bases outside the gene matches: 5. Per germline, CDR1 SNHLY and CDR2 FYNNEI. The CDR3 is 15 amino acids. The CDR3 region has the DNA TGTGCCAGCAACCCTAGCGGGAGGGATTACAATGAGCAGTTCTTC. Its translation is CASNPSGRDYNEQFF. Using reference TRBV2 and TRBJ2-1 for the parts outside the CDR3, the full variable domain is EPEVTQTPSHQVTQMGQEVILRCVPISNHLYFYWYRQILGQKVEFLVSFYNNEISEKSEIFDDQFSVERPDGSNFTLKIRSTKLEDSAMYFCASNPSGRDYNEQFFGPGTRLTVL.

This chain connects TRBV5-1 to TRBJ2-2, with TRBD2 matching over 9 bases. This CDR3 region has 16 residues. Losses at the gene ends were 0 bases for V and 5 bases for J; bases not matched to a gene: 5. CDR1 is SGHRS, CDR2 YFSETQ, per germline. CDR3 bases: TGCGCCAGCAGCTTGGGGTCTAGCGGGATGACCGGGGAGCTGTTTTTT. Its protein product is CASSLGSSGMTGELFF.

The CDR3 coding sequence is TGTGCCAGCAGCCAAGATTTACAGGACTATGGCTACACCTTC. Its translation: CASSQDLQDYGYTF. The gene calls are TRBV4-2 and TRBJ1-2; D possibly corresponds to TRBD1 (5 bases). In germline, CDR1 is LGHNA, CDR2 YNFKEQ. The V gene lost 0 bases and the J gene lost 3 bases, with 8 bases spanning the gap. CDR3 length equals 14 residues.

The chain recombines TRBV6-1 with TRBJ2-2, with 11 bases lining up with TRBD1. CDR1 MNHNS and CDR2 SASEGT come from the germline V gene. The CDR3 totals 15 residues. The J segment lost 14 bases and the V segment lost 0 bases, leaving 8 bases of the junction unmatched. The CDR3 DNA sequence: TGTGCCAGCAGTGAAGCCCCAACCGGGACAGGGGGACTGTTTTTT. Its translation is CASSEAPTGTGGLFF.

V usage is TRBV7-8 and J usage is TRBJ2-4, with 7 nucleotides matching TRBD1. Germline V gives CDR1 SGHVS, CDR2 FQNEAQ. V trimming: 1 base; J trimming: 8 bases; junction bases outside the gene matches: 5. The CDR3 is made up of 14 amino acids. The CDR3 DNA reads as TGTGCCAGCAGCTTAGAGGGGGCGCGATACATTCAGTACTTC. Its protein is CASSLEGARYIQYF.

This chain joins TRBV19 and TRBJ1-1; D gene unclear. This CDR3 is 14 amino acids long. CDR1 and CDR2 from the germline V gene are LNHDA and SQIVND (reference sequence). Trimming left V 5 bases short and J 10 bases short, with 20 bases between. The CDR3 is CASSPPERAERAFF. For the CDR3, the DNA is TGTGCCAGTAGTCCACCTGAGAGGGCCGAGAGAGCTTTCTTT.

The chain couples TRBV24-1 to TRBJ2-1; D possibly corresponds to TRBD2 (6 bases). The CDR3 consists of 15 residues. V lost 3 bases to trimming and J lost 7 bases, with 15 bases between them. The germline V gene encodes CDR1 KGHDR and CDR2 SFDVKD. CDR3 bases: TGTGCCACCAGTGATACCTCGGACTACCTAAATGAGCAGTTCTTC. This gives the protein CATSDTSDYLNEQFF.

The chain joins TRBV5-1 to TRBJ1-2; 7 bases align to TRBD1. With V trimmed by 4 bases and J by 6 bases, 21 bases remained unmatched. Germline assignment: CDR1 SGHRS and CDR2 YFSETQ. This CDR3 has 18 amino acids. CDR3 sequence: CASSPGRGLGQLVNGYTF. The CDR3 bases are TGCGCCAGCAGCCCGGGTAGGGGGCTAGGCCAATTGGTGAATGGCTACACCTTC.